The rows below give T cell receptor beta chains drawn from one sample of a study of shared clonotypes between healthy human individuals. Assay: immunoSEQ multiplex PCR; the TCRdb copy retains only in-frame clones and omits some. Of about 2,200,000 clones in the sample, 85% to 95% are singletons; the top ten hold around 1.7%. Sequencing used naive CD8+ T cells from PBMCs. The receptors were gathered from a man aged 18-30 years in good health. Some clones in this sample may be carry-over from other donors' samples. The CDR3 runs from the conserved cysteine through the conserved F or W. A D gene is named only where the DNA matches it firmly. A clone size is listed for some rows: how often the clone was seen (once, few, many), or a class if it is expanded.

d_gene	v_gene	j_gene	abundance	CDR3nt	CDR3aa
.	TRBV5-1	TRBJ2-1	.	TGCGCCAGCAGCGCTACCTTAGCGGACCTTTACAATGAGCAGTTCTTC	CASSATLADLYNEQFF
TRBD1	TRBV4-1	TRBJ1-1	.	TGCGCCAGCAGCCAAGTTATAGGACAGGCCCCATTGAACACTGAAGCTTTCTTT	CASSQVIGQAPLNTEAFF
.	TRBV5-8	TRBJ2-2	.	TGTGCCAGCAGCTTGGCCTTGCTGGACACCGGGGAGCTGTTTTTT	CASSLALLDTGELFF
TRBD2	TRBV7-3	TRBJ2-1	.	TGTGCCAGCAGCTTCGATAGCGGGAGATCAGGGTACAATGAGCAGTTCTTC	CASSFDSGRSGYNEQFF
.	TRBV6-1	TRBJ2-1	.	TGTGCCAGCAGTGCCGTTGGGAGGGAGCAGTTCTTC	CASSAVGREQFF
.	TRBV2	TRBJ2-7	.	TGTGCCAGCAGTGAATTAATTACTTCCTACGAGCAGTACTTC	CASSELITSYEQYF
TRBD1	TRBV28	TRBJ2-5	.	TGTGCCAGCAGTTTACGCGGACAGGGGGCAGAGACCCAGTACTTC	CASSLRGQGAETQYF
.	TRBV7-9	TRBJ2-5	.	TGTGCCAGCAGCTTGTCCGGGGAGACCCAGTACTTC	CASSLSGETQYF
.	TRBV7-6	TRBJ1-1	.	TGTGCCAGCAGCTCGGCAGGAGGTCCAGCTTTCTTT	CASSSAGGPAFF
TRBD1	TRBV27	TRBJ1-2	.	TGTGCCAGCAGTCCAACAGGGGAGGATGGCTACACCTTC	CASSPTGEDGYTF
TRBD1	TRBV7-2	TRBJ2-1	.	TGTGCCAGCAGCTTGGGGGCAGGGGGCGGCGATGAGCAGTTCTTC	CASSLGAGGGDEQFF
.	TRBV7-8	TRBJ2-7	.	TGTGCCAGCAGCTTAGTTGGCCGTATGGACGAGCAGTACTTC	CASSLVGRMDEQYF
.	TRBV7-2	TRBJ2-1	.	TGTGCCAGCAGCTTAGTAGGACTGCTATACAATGAGCAGTTCTTC	CASSLVGLLYNEQFF
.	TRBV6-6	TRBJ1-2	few	TGTGCCAGCAGTTACTCCTATGGCTACACCTTC	CASSYSYGYTF
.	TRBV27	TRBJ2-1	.	TGTGCCAGCATCCAGGCCGGGACGCTGGGACTTCACGAGCAGTTCTTC	CASIQAGTLGLHEQFF
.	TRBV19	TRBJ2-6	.	TGTGCCAGTACACCGGGGGTCTCTGGGGCCAACGTCCTGACTTTC	CASTPGVSGANVLTF
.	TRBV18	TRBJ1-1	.	TGTGCCAGCAAGACCGGGAACACTGAAGCTTTCTTT	CASKTGNTEAFF
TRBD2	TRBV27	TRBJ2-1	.	TGTGCCAGCAGCGAAACTAGCGGGACCTACAATGAGCAGTTCTTC	CASSETSGTYNEQFF
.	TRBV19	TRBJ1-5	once	TGTGCCAGTACGGAGGCTAATCAGCCCCAGCATTTT	CASTEANQPQHF
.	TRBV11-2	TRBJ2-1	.	TGTGCCAGCAGCTTATTGCGCGGGCGGGATGAGCAGTTCTTC	CASSLLRGRDEQFF
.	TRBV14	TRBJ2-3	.	TGTGCCAGCAGCCAAGACCCGCAGTATTTT	CASSQDPQYF
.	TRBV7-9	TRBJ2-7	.	TGTGCCAGCAGCTTAGCCTCGGTGTTCGAGCAGTACTTC	CASSLASVFEQYF
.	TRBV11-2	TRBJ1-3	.	TGTGCCAGCAGCTTAGGCCCGGGCTCTGGAAACACCATATATTTT	CASSLGPGSGNTIYF
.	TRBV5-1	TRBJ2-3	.	TGCGCCAGCAAGGAACGGTGGGCGGGAAGGTCGACAGATACGCAGTATTTT	CASKERWAGRSTDTQYF
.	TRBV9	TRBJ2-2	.	TGTGCCAGCAGCGTAGGTCGACTAGTGTCGAACACCGGGGAGCTGTTTTTT	CASSVGRLVSNTGELFF
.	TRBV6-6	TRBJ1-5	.	TGTGCCAGCAGTTACTTAACAGGCTTTGGGCCCCAGCATTTT	CASSYLTGFGPQHF
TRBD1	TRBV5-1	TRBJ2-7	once	TGCGCCAGCAGCCCGGACAGGGGGCGCTACGAGCAGTACTTC	CASSPDRGRYEQYF
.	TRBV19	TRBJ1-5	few	TGTGCCAGTAGTTCGGGGCCCCTACAGGGTCCCGATCAGCCCCAGCATTTT	CASSSGPLQGPDQPQHF